This TCR beta chain was captured in a study of cytomegalovirus exposure and HLA in healthy donors listed by TCRdb under 2017. At the level of the whole study: In an earlier analysis of 587 of the donors, under 300 Gb of sequence data and approximately 100 million unique TCR beta sequences from about 190 million T cells were reported. An early release covering roughly 580 HLA-typed donors comprised about 310 gigabases of sequencing data and around 80 million unique TCR sequences. Of the roughly 400 genotyped donors, 75% to 85% were placed in the genetic ancestry cluster associated with self-reported Caucasian donors. The study aimed to test whether cataloging public T cell receptors could reveal signatures of past pathogen exposure. The T cell repertoires of under 750 subjects were profiled by immunosequencing and related to cytomegalovirus serostatus. Along with the approximately 700-subject first cohort, a separate validation cohort of over 90 different subjects was used. The study combined high-throughput TCR immunosequencing, statistical association of individual TCRs with disease status, and machine learning to predict cytomegalovirus infection status. In a later analysis, previously published TCR beta repertoires from 666 donors were re-analyzed and high-resolution HLA genotyping was added so that TCR occurrence patterns could be studied. In the later analysis, no new phenotypic data were used to find candidate immune exposures; instead, reliance was placed on TCR beta sequences and their occurrence across donors. An earlier analysis of around 580 of the donors used high-throughput TCR beta sequencing to judge whether each TCR beta V gene segment behaved as functional or pseudogenic. Donor age, sex, ethnicity and CMV serostatus were compiled together with the repertoire data. Genome-wide SNP genotypes for about 55% of the roughly 670 donors were used in a later genetic analysis, which treated that subset as a discovery cohort. All discovery cohort repertoires had been generated on a single sequencing platform. Class I and class II HLA loci were covered by the typing at four-digit resolution. The number of donors typed differed by locus, with roughly 620-640 for A, B, C, DRB1 and DQB1, 522 for DQA1, 606 for DPA1, and 472 for DPB1. Because of strong linkage in the cohort, 5 or 6 DR-DQ haplotypes were treated as single units for association and clustering. Among around 400 genotyped donors of the cohort, an average of approximately 240,000 unique TCR beta nucleotide sequences was sequenced per donor, of which roughly 17% were non-productive. The investigation overall reported the following: It was suggested by the authors that the approach could potentially be generalized to other disease states and immunological phenotypes. V-gene and J-gene trimming of TCR beta chains was associated with a missense DCLRE1C variant in a later genetic analysis, and the association was replicated in an independent cohort. Most TCR sequences were observed very rarely across donors, whereas some public TCRs were present in many individuals. When HLA alleles, especially DR and DQ, strongly co-occurred, TCR associations were difficult to assign to individual alleles. Immune exposure information for the cohort was limited to CMV serostatus. In a later analysis, HLA-associated TCR beta chains showed more clonal expansion and lower generation probabilities than non-associated chains that were equally common. Because the 87-base-pair reads could not distinguish some IMGT-functional V segments, including TRBV6-2 and TRBV6-3, those segments were excluded. In a later analysis, some 17,000 TCR beta sequences were associated with specific HLA alleles at a false discovery rate of 0.05. In a later analysis, several top co-occurrence clusters were reported to appear linked to parvovirus B19, influenza, CMV and Epstein-Barr virus. Linkage disequilibrium might explain the correlated functional status among segregating V segments, but an unknown experimental factor could not be ruled out. This cohort had only TCR beta chains sequenced, and the lack of alpha or paired-chain data limited which features could be detected. Because some donors lacked HLA typing at each locus, the association tests relied only on the typed subset. According to a later genetic analysis, donors in an Asian-associated ancestry cluster had fewer N-insertions in productive TCRs than the approximately 700-donor mean. According to a later analysis, most CMV-associated TCR beta chains appeared to be HLA-restricted, and the HLA associations seemed to be driven largely by CMV exposure. The sequencing pipeline was judged likely to have produced a cluster of highly shared sequence variants as a technical artifact. The study gave a list of 150 to 200 TCR beta chains associated with cytomegalovirus. In a later analysis, the rate of TCR association differed among HLA loci, with DRB1 alleles having the most associated TCRs and HLA-C alleles having the fewest. In vitro tests confirmed that a few of the cytomegalovirus-associated TCR beta chains recognize cytomegalovirus antigens. The classifier was reported to diagnose cytomegalovirus status with high specificity and sensitivity in both the original cohort and the validation cohort. Sequencing depth was assumed to be roughly uniform across donors in the presence/absence analyses, though that assumption may not hold. The earlier analysis of approximately 540 of the donors excluded roughly 17 rarely observed V segments, including chromosome 9 orphons, because counts were too low. A further reported finding was that TCR beta sequences accurately predicted the HLA-A and HLA-B alleles for most subjects in the first cohort. Broadly in line with IMGT annotations, most TCR beta V segments showed up in productive rearrangements about 87% or about 30% of the time in an earlier analysis of several hundred of the donors.

About this clone itself: The antigen it binds to is not known. Base qualities were left out, and no much larger clone turns up one base away.

The cohort comprised several hundred healthy bone marrow donors. At the time of sampling, every cohort member was nominally healthy, though immune exposures that went unrecorded were likely present. The donor was CMV seronegative and was included in the group of a few hundred seronegative cohort members. A peripheral blood sample was collected from each donor, and TCR beta sequencing was performed on peripheral blood mononuclear cells. Genomic DNA was extracted from the blood cell samples with the Qiagen DNeasy Blood Extraction Kit. Library prep was done by the immunoSEQ multiplex PCR assay. The multiplex PCR relied on a mix of 60 forward primers for TCR Vbeta segments and 13 reverse primers for TCR Jbeta segments. A multiplex PCR assay on genomic DNA amplified the CDR3 region of rearranged TCR beta genes. Amplified TCR beta libraries were sequenced as 87-base-pair reads on the Illumina HiSeq System. On the study's bioinformatics: A later analysis tallied tens of millions of unique TCR beta chains across the 660 or so repertoires, and roughly 11 million of those chains were shared by two or more donors. Raw reads were error-corrected and collapsed into unique sequences with a nearest-neighbor algorithm that merged closely related sequences to remove PCR and sequencing errors. Alignment of CDR3 sequences to IMGT reference sequences was used to assign V, D and J gene segments. For a sequence to be retained, at least a six-nucleotide match to both a V gene segment and a J gene segment was required. Rearrangements were called productive when the CDR3 lacked stop codons and stayed in frame with V and J; all others were non-productive. CDR3 was defined by IMGT convention, running from the second conserved V-encoded cysteine to the conserved J-encoded phenylalanine. The earlier analysis of a few hundred of the donors excluded any sequence lacking an unambiguous match to a single V gene segment. An earlier analysis of about 590 of the donors classified V segments as functional when productive rearrangements were above 56.7% and as segregating when the standard deviation between donors was above 5%. A statistical classification framework was built to diagnose cytomegalovirus status from the catalog of TCR beta chain sequences. V and J gene assignment, in a later analysis, came from comparing TCR nucleotide sequences with IMGT/GENE-DB human TR gene sequences. In a later analysis, CDR3 sequences and most-parsimonious VDJ recombination scenarios were assigned using the TCRdist pipeline. In a later analysis, each TCR beta chain was defined by its CDR3 amino acid sequence together with its V-gene family, and reads lacking a unique V-gene family were excluded. As a way to deal with suspected cross-contamination and a sequencing artifact, a later analysis dropped 450 to 700 nucleotide sequences that were highly shared and had low generation probability. A later analysis calculated a clonal expansion index for each public chain from normalized within-repertoire ranks of inferred template counts. In a later analysis, generation probabilities were computed with a VDJ recombination model fitted to out-of-frame rearrangements, and the resulting probabilities were checked against IGoR. In a later analysis, TCR-TCR, TCR-HLA and TCR-CMV co-occurrence was scored with hypergeometric tests, and a repertoire-size bias correction was applied to TCR pairs. To estimate false discovery rates, a later analysis permuted the HLA or CMV assignments 20 times. A later analysis grouped co-occurring TCRs with DBSCAN, adding TCRdist sequence similarity when clustering within HLA-allele-positive subsets. Repertoires with fewer than 30,000 or more than 120,000 public chains, plus five repertoires with anomalous nucleotide sharing, were excluded from co-occurrence clustering. The immuneACCESS repertoire file appears here via TCRdb, limited to in-frame rearrangements. These files lack a portion of the clones; in checked studies, under half of the deficit traces to unresolved V genes, and the cause of the others is not known. V, J and clone size were drawn from that table, and D and trimming were deduced from the DNA. The sample table records some 130,000 clones; 80% of these occur just once. 2% to 2.5% of the sample is held by the ten biggest clonotypes.

V is cut back by 2 bases and J by 8 bases, with 5 bases in the junction unmatched. Its CDR3 holds 14 amino acids, cysteine through phenylalanine. The entry retains the CDR3 DNA only, 42 bases that are in frame from base 1. The germline V gene encodes CDR1 SQVTM and CDR2 ANQGSEA. The clonotype was recovered from a man under 40 in good health and CMV-seronegative. This chain joins TRBV29-1 to TRBJ2-1; TRBD2 fits 11 bases in the junction. Sequenced: PBMCs. Here the CDR3 is given as CSVETSGSFYEQFF. In nucleotide form, the sequence is TGCAGCGTTGAAACTAGCGGGAGTTTCTATGAGCAGTTCTTC.